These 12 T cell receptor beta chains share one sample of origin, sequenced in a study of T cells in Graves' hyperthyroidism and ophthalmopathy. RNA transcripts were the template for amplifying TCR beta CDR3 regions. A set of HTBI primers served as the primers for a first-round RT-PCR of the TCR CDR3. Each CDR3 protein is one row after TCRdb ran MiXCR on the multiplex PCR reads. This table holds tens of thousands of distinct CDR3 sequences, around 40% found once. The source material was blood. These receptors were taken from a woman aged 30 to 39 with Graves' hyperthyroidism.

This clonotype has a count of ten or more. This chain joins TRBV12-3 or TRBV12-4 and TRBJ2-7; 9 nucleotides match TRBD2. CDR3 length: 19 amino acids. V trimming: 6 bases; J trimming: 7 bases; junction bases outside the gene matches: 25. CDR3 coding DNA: TGTGCCAGCAGAATGGGGGGGCAACAGACCGGGACTAGCTTTCTTGAGCAGTACTTC. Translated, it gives CASRMGGQQTGTSFLEQYF.

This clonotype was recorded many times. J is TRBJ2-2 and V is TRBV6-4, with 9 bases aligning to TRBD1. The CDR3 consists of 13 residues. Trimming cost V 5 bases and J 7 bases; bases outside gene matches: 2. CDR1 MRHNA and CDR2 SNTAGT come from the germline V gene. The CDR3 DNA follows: TGTGCCAGCAGTACAGGGGGCAACGGGGAGCTGTTTTTT. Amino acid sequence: CASSTGGNGELFF.

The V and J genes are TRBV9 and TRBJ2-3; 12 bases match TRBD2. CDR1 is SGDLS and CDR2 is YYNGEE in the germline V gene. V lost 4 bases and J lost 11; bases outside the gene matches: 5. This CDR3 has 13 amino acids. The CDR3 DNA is TGTGCCAGCAGCAAGGGACTAGCGGGTGAGCAGTATTTT. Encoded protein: CASSKGLAGEQYF.

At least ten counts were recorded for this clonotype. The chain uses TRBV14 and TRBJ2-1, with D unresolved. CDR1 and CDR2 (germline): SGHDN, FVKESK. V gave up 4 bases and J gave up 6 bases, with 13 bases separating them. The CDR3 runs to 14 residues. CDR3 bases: TGTGCCAGCAGCCTCCAGACCCCCCGCAATGAGCAGTTCTTC. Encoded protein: CASSLQTPRNEQFF.

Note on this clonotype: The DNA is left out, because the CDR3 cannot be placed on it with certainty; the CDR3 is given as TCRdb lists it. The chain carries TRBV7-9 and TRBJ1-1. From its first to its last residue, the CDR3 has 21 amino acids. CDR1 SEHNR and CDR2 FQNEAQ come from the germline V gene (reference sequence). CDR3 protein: CASSPPGGLNQPQHFGTEAFF.

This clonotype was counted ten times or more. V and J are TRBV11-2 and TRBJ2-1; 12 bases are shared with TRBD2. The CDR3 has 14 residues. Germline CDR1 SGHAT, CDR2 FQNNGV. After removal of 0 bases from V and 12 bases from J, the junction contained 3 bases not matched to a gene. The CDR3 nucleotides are TGTGCCAGCAGCTTAGATCAACTAGCGGGAGGGCAGTTCTTC. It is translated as CASSLDQLAGGQFF.

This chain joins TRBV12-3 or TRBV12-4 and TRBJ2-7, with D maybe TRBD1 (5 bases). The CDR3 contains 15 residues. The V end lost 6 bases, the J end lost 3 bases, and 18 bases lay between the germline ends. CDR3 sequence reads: CASSSHTQGHYEQYF. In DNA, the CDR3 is TGTGCCAGCAGCTCGCACACCCAGGGCCACTACGAGCAGTACTTC.

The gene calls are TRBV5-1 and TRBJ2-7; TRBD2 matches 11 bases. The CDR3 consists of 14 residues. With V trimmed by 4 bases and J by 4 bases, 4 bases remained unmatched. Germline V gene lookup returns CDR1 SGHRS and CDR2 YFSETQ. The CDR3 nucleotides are TGCGCCAGCAGCCGGGGGACTAGCGGTTACGAGCAGTACTTC. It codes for CASSRGTSGYEQYF.

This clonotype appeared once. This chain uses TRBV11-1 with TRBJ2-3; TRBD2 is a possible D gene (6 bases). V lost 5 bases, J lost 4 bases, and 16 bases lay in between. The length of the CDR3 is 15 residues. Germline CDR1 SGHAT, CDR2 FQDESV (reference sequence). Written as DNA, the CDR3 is TGTGCCAGCAGCCCCATGGCGGGAAGGCCAGATACGCAGTATTTT. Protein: CASSPMAGRPDTQYF.

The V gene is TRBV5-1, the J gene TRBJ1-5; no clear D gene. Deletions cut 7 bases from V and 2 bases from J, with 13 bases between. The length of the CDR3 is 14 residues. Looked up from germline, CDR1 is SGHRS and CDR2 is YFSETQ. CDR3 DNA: TGCGCCAGCCGGGAAAACCAGGGCAATCAGCCCCAGCATTTT. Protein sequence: CASRENQGNQPQHF.

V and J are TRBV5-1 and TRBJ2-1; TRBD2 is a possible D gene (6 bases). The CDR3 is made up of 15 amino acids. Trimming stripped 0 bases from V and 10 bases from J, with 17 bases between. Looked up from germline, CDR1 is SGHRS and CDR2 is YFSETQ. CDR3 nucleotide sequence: TGCGCCAGCAGCTTGGAAGGCGGGACTTTCGGGGAGCAGTTCTTC. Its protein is CASSLEGGTFGEQFF.

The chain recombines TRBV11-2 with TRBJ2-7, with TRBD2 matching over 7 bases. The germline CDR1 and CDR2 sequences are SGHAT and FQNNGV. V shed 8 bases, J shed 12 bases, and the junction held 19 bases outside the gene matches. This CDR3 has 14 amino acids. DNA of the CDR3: TGTGCCAGCGGAACGAGAACCCACCTTAGCGGGCGGTACTTC. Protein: CASGTRTHLSGRYF. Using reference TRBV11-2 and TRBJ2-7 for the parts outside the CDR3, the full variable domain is EAGVAQSPRYKIIEKRQSVAFWCNPISGHATLYWYQQILGQGPKLLIQFQNNGVVDDSQLPKDRFSAERLKGVDSTLKIQPAKLEDSAVYLCASGTRTHLSGRYFGPGTRLTVT.